One sample yielded the 6 T cell receptor beta chains listed below, sequenced in a study of T cell responses to AZD1222 COVID-19 vaccine. Clones were read by immunoSEQ multiplex PCR, and TCRdb kept only the in-frame ones, dropping some. The repertoire consists of 86,000 or so clones, with 85% to 95% occurring once and the leading ten covering 11%. The sequences come from peripheral blood, collected 28 days after the second AZD1222 dose. These TCRs come from an adult who received the AZD1222 COVID-19 vaccine.

The rearrangement joins TRBV2 to TRBJ1-2; the D is unclear. The CDR3 covers 12 residues. Germline-derived CDR1 and CDR2 are SNHLY and FYNNEI. The V end was cut by 4 bases, the J end by 2 bases, with 5 bases between. CDR3 amino acids: CASSGNNYGYTF. The CDR3 DNA is TGTGCCAGCAGTGGCAACAACTATGGCTACACCTTC.

The CDR3, as DNA: TGTGCCAGCAAGACAGGGTCGTTTGGCTACACCTTC. Its protein product is CASKTGSFGYTF. This rearrangement joins TRBV6-5 to TRBJ1-2; TRBD1 matches 7 bases. CDR3 length: 12 amino acids. Germline V lookup: CDR1 MNHEY, CDR2 SVGAGI. V lost 7 bases to trimming and J lost 7 bases; unmatched junction nucleotides: 6.

V usage is TRBV14 and J usage is TRBJ1-2; D is ambiguous. The CDR3 is 12 amino acids. Germline V gene lookup returns CDR1 SGHDN and CDR2 FVKESK. V lost 0 bases and J 4 bases, leaving 3 bases between the germline ends. CDR3 loop: CASSQDSYGYTF. The DNA for the CDR3 is TGTGCCAGCAGCCAAGACAGCTATGGCTACACCTTC.

J is TRBJ1-3 and V is TRBV10-1; D is uncertain. Germline V gene data show CDR1 as WNHNN and CDR2 as SYGVQD (reference sequence). The ends were cut back, 8 bases at V and 4 bases at J, with 21 bases in the middle. The CDR3 covers 16 residues. The CDR3: CASSAGDPAWGNTIYF. CDR3 nucleotides: TGCGCCAGCTCCGCGGGCGACCCAGCATGGGGAAACACCATATATTTT.

The chain is built from TRBV7-3 and TRBJ2-7; D is unresolved. The CDR3 is 13 amino acids. V dropped 3 bases and J dropped 5 bases, with 11 bases sitting between them. Looked up from germline, CDR1 is SGHTA and CDR2 is FQGTGA. CDR3 amino acids: CASSFGNSNEQYF. In nucleotides, the CDR3 is TGTGCCAGCAGCTTCGGAAATAGCAACGAGCAGTACTTC.

This clone was counted a few times. The genes are TRBV19 and TRBJ1-1; D not certain. Trimming took 2 bases from V and 0 from J, leaving 7 bases between them. The length of the CDR3 is 14 residues. Germline CDR1 is LNHDA and CDR2 is SQIVND (reference sequence). The CDR3 region has the DNA TGTGCCAGTAGTATACAGATCTTGAACACTGAAGCTTTCTTT. Its protein product is CASSIQILNTEAFF. Full variable domain (outside the CDR3, taken from reference TRBV19 and TRBJ1-1): DGGITQSPKYLFRKEGQNVTLSCEQNLNHDAMYWYRQDPGQGLRLIYYSQIVNDFQKGDIAEGYSVSREKKESFPLTVTSAQKNPTAFYLCASSIQILNTEAFFGQGTRLTVV.